This T cell receptor beta chain was identified during a study of molecular identifiers for immune sequencing clone quantification. As previously described, bulk TCR libraries were made using listed TCR primers. Via MiXCR, TCRdb re-called the PCR reads, giving one row per CDR3 protein. The sample holds fewer than 350,000 distinct CDR3 sequences, under 25% seen once. Study observations and caveats: Clones above 20 RNA copies contained over 99% of effector molecules and under 1% of naive molecules.

The CDR3 spans 15 residues. V was cut by 3 bases and J by 0 bases, with 15 bases left in between. Germline CDR1 DFQATT, CDR2 SNEGSKA (reference sequence). This clonotype was detected only a few times. Its antigen is still unknown. The sequenced sample was naive CD8+ T cells from blood, with Jurkat cell RNA spiked in. The subset: FACS-sorted CD8+CD4-CCR7+CD45RA+ naive T cells. This TCR was recovered from a human donor in good health. Some libraries in this study had Jurkat cell RNA spiked in. The chain combines TRBV20-1 with TRBJ2-7; D is unclear. Here the CDR3 reads CSARPAEALSYEQYF. The CDR3 DNA follows: TGCAGTGCTAGGCCCGCCGAGGCACTCTCCTACGAGCAGTACTTC.